A selection of T cell receptor beta chains follows, all from one sample in a study of shared clonotypes between healthy human individuals. The table came from immunoSEQ multiplex PCR; TCRdb's copy has only in-frame clones and leaves some out. Of a few million clones listed, just over 90% are singletons. Sequencing was done on a sample of naive CD4+ T cells from PBMCs. The receptors were sampled from a man aged 18 to 35 in good health. Some clones in this sample may be carry-over from other donors' samples. Each CDR3 is given with its conserved first and last residue. The D gene is left open where the match is weak. Clone size appears in some rows only: once, few, many, or a class for an expanded clone.

J gene,D gene,V gene,clone size,CDR3 protein,CDR3 DNA
TRBJ1-1,NA,TRBV7-3,NA,CASSFGGLNTEAFF,TGTGCCAGCAGCTTTGGGGGCTTGAACACTGAAGCTTTCTTT
TRBJ1-5,TRBD1,TRBV6-1,once,CASTGGFQPQHF,TGTGCCAGCACAGGGGGCTTTCAGCCCCAGCATTTT
TRBJ2-4,NA,TRBV25-1,NA,CASSGGEGLAKNIQYF,TGTGCCAGCAGTGGGGGAGAGGGTTTAGCCAAAAACATTCAGTACTTC
TRBJ2-7,NA,TRBV5-4,NA,CASSLAGASYEQYF,TGTGCCAGCAGCTTGGCCGGGGCCTCCTACGAGCAGTACTTC
TRBJ2-5,TRBD1,TRBV5-1,NA,CASSGTGTGAETQYF,TGCGCCAGCAGCGGAACCGGGACAGGGGCAGAGACCCAGTACTTC
TRBJ2-3,NA,TRBV5-1,NA,CASSLILATGDTQYF,TGCGCCAGCAGCCTTATACTAGCCACGGGAGATACGCAGTATTTT
TRBJ2-1,NA,TRBV11-3,NA,CASSLVGSGRGYNEQFF,TGTGCCAGCAGCTTAGTGGGGAGTGGGAGGGGGTACAATGAGCAGTTCTTC
TRBJ1-1,TRBD1,TRBV5-1,NA,CASSPRQGARNTEAFF,TGCGCCAGCAGCCCGAGACAGGGGGCTAGGAACACTGAAGCTTTCTTT
TRBJ2-7,NA,TRBV28,NA,CASSWETGRYEQYF,TGTGCCAGCAGTTGGGAGACGGGGCGCTACGAGCAGTACTTC
TRBJ2-7,NA,TRBV28,NA,CASSRREGEQYF,TGTGCCAGCAGTCGGCGTGAGGGCGAGCAGTACTTC
TRBJ1-2,NA,TRBV7-9,NA,CASSPAYGYTF,TGTGCCAGCAGCCCCGCCTATGGCTACACCTTC
TRBJ2-7,NA,TRBV28,NA,CASSTGTVSSYEQYF,TGTGCCAGCAGCACCGGGACTGTTAGCTCCTACGAGCAGTACTTC
TRBJ1-2,NA,TRBV2,few,CASKEEGPRGYTF,TGTGCCAGCAAAGAGGAGGGGCCGAGGGGCTACACCTTC
TRBJ1-2,TRBD1,TRBV4-1,NA,CASSHPGKGARDGYTF,TGCGCCAGCAGCCACCCAGGGAAGGGGGCGCGGGATGGCTACACCTTC
TRBJ2-1,NA,TRBV7-6,NA,CASSLVLPGNEQFF,TGTGCCAGCAGCTTAGTTTTGCCCGGGAATGAGCAGTTCTTC
TRBJ1-3,NA,TRBV7-3,NA,CASSLYPTGSGNTIYF,TGTGCCAGCAGCTTATACCCCACAGGCTCTGGAAACACCATATATTTT
TRBJ2-7,TRBD2,TRBV28,NA,CASAPLAGVYEQYF,TGTGCCAGCGCCCCACTAGCGGGAGTGTACGAGCAGTACTTC
TRBJ2-7,NA,TRBV5-3,NA,CARSFKVTYEQYF,TGTGCCAGAAGCTTTAAGGTTACCTACGAGCAGTACTTC
TRBJ2-3,NA,TRBV5-4,NA,CASSLELAADTQYF,TGTGCCAGCAGCTTGGAACTAGCAGCAGATACGCAGTATTTT